This T cell receptor beta chain was identified in a study of blood T cell repertoires in COVID-19. The CDR3 has 13 residues. CDR1 is WSHSY and CDR2 is SAAADI in the germline V gene. Trimming shortened V by 2 bases and J by 7 bases, and 9 bases separated the two germline ends. Adults between about 18 and 89 years of age took part from 20 to 25 US areas. Participant reports of clinical history set cohort assignment. In the authors' methods: Reference gene primer amplification in the assay estimated nucleated cell counts. Clones were sequenced by immunoSEQ multiplex PCR, and TCRdb holds only the in-frame ones, with some missing. The V and J calls and the clone size are those of that table, but D and trimming were determined from the DNA. The data show some 330,000 clones, with 80% to 90% seen just once and roughly 2% held by the top ten. The sample holds one count of this clone.

Sequencing used PBMCs or T cells enriched from blood (not recorded which). This TCR came from a man in his forties in a cohort exposed to, infected with or recovered from COVID-19 (not recorded which). The rearrangement links TRBV10-2 to TRBJ1-5; D is undetermined. The CDR3: CASSEGARQPQHF. The CDR3 DNA reads TGCGCCAGCAGTGAGGGAGCCAGACAGCCCCAGCATTTT.